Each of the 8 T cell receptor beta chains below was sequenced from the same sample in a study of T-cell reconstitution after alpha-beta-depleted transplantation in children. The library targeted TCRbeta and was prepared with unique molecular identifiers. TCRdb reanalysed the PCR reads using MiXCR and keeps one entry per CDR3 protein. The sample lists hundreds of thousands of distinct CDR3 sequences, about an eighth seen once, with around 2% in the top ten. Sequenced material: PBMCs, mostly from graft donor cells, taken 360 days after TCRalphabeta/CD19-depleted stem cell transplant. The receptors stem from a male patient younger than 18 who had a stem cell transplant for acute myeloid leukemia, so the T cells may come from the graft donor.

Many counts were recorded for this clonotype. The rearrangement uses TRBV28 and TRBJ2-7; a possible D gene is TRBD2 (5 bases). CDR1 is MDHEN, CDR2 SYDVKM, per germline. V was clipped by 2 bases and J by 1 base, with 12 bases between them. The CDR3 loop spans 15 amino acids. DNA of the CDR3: TGTGCCAGCAGTTTAAATCTAGCAGGTTCCTACGAGCAGTACTTC. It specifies CASSLNLAGSYEQYF.

CDR3 sequence: CASSTVGGGQYF. The CDR3 DNA reads as TGTGCCAGCAGTACGGTTGGGGGGGGGCAGTACTTC. The rearrangement joins TRBV28 to TRBJ2-7; 7 nucleotides align to TRBD2. Germline V gives CDR1 MDHEN, CDR2 SYDVKM. The V and J ends lost 5 bases and 9 bases, in that order; junction bases with no gene match: 7. The CDR3 has 12 amino acids.

CDR3 sequence (DNA): TGTGCCAGCAGCCAAATACGGGACAGGGGGAAAACTGAAGCTTTCTTT. Its translation is CASSQIRDRGKTEAFF. The J gene is TRBJ1-1, the V gene TRBV4-2, with TRBD1 identical over 11 bases. CDR1 is LGHNA, CDR2 YNFKEQ, per germline. CDR3 size: 16 residues. V was clipped by 2 bases and J by 5 bases; unmatched bases: 7.

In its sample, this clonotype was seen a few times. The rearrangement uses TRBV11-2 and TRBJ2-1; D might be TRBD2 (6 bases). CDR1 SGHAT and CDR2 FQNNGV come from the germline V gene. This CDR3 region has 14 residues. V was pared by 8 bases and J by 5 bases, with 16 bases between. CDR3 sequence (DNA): TGTGCCAGCGCCCGGTTTCTAGCGCACAATGAGCAGTTCTTC. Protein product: CASARFLAHNEQFF.

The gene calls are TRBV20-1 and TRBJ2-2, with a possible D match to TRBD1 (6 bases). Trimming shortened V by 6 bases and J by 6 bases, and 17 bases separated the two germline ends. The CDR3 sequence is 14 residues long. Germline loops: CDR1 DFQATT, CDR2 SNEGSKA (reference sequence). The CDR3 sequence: CSAGRQVRAGELFF. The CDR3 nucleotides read TGCAGTGCGGGCCGACAGGTTAGGGCCGGGGAGCTGTTTTTT.

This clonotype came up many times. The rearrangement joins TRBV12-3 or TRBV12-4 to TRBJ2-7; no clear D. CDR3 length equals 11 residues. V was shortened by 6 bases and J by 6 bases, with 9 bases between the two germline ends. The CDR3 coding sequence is TGTGCCAGCAGCTTATTAGGCGAGCAGTACTTC. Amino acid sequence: CASSLLGEQYF.

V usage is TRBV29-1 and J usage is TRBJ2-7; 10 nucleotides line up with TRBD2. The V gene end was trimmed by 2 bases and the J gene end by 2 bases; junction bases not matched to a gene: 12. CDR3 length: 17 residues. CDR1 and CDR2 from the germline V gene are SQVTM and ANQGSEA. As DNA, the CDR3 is TGCAGCGTTGAAACATTGGGATCTAGCGGGAGACCCTACGAGCAGTACTTC. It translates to CSVETLGSSGRPYEQYF.

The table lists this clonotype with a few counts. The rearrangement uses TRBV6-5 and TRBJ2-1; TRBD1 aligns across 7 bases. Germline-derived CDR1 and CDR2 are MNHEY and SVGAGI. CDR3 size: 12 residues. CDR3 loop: CVTGVSYNEQFF. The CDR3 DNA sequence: TGTGTTACAGGGGTCTCCTACAATGAGCAGTTCTTC.